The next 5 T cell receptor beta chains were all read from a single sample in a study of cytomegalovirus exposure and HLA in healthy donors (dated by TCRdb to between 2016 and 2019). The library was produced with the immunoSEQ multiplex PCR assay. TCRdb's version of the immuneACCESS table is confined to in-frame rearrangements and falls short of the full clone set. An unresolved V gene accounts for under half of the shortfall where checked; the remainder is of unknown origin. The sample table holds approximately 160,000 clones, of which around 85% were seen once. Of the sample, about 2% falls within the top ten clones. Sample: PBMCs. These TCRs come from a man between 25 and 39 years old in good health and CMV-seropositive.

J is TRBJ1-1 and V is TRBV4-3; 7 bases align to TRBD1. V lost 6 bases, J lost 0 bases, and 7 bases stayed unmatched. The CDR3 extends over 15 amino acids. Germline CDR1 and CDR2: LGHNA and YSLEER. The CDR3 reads CASSGTAKMNTEAFF. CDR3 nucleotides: TGCGCCAGCAGTGGGACAGCAAAAATGAACACTGAAGCTTTCTTT.

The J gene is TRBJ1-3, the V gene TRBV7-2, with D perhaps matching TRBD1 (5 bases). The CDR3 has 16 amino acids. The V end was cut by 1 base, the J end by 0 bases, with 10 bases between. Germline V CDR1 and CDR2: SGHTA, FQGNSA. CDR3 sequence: CASSLEYRFSGNTIYF. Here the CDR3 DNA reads TGTGCCAGCAGCTTAGAATACAGGTTCTCTGGAAACACCATATATTTT.

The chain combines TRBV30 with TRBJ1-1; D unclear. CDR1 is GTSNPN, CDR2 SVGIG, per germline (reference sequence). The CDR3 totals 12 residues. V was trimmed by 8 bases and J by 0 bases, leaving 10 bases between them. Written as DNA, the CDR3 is TGTGCCGGAGGGCGGATGAACACTGAAGCTTTCTTT. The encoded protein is CAGGRMNTEAFF. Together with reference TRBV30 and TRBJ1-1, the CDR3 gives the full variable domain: SQTIHQWPATLVQPVGSPLSLECTVEGTSNPNLYWYRQAAGRGLQLLFYSVGIGQISSEVPQNLSASRPQDRQFILSSKKLLLSDSGFYLCAGGRMNTEAFFGQGTRLTVV.

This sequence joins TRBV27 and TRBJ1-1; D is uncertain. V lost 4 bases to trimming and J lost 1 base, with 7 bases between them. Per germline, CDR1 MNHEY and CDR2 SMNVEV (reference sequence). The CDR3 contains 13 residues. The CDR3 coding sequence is TGTGCCAGCAGTTGGTCAGGGAACACTGAAGCTTTCTTT. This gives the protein CASSWSGNTEAFF.

The CDR3 protein is CSAQQGDTQYF. Written as DNA, the CDR3 is TGCAGTGCTCAACAGGGAGATACGCAGTATTTT. The gene calls are TRBV20-1 and TRBJ2-3; D is possibly TRBD1 (6 bases). Deletions cut 5 bases from V and 5 bases from J, with 8 bases between. Germline CDR1 is DFQATT and CDR2 is SNEGSKA (reference sequence). There are 11 residues in the CDR3.